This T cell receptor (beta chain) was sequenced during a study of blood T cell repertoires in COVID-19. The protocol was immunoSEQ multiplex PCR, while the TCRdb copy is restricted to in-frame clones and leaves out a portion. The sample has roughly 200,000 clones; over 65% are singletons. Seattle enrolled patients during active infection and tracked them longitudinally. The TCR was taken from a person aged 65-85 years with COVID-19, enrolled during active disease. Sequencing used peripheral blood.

CDR3 sequence reads: CASSLGGNYGYTF. The CDR3 DNA follows: TGCGCCAGCAGCTTGGGAGGTAACTATGGCTACACCTTC. The chain joins TRBV5-1 to TRBJ1-2; no reliable D call. V was cut by 0 bases and J by 1 base, with 4 bases left in between. Germline V gene data show CDR1 as SGHRS and CDR2 as YFSETQ. This CDR3 is built from 13 residues.